Shown below are 15 T cell receptor beta chains from a single sample sequenced in a study of shared clonotypes between healthy human individuals. Here immunoSEQ multiplex PCR was the method, and the copy in TCRdb shows in-frame clones only, minus some. The repertoire has about 1.5 million clones, roughly 97% of them found once; the top ten carry more than 0.9%. The sequencing sample was made of naive CD4+ T cells sorted from blood. As for subset: CD45RA+ positively selected. The receptor set was obtained from a young man in good health.

This chain links TRBV29-1 with TRBJ2-7, with D possibly matching TRBD1 (5 bases). Deletions cut 7 bases from V and 4 bases from J, with 14 bases between. The CDR3 loop spans 12 amino acids. Germline values: CDR1 SQVTM, CDR2 ANQGSEA. As DNA, the CDR3 is TGCAGCGGGACGACAGCTGCTTACGAGCAGTACTTC. Amino acids: CSGTTAAYEQYF.

V usage is TRBV4-2 and J usage is TRBJ2-3; D is possibly TRBD2 (6 bases). Germline V gene lookup returns CDR1 LGHNA and CDR2 YNFKEQ. The CDR3 spans 14 residues. Trimming left V 0 bases short and J 12 bases short, with 16 bases between. As DNA, the CDR3 is TGTGCCAGCAGCCAAGATGTGGGGACTCCCACACAGTATTTT. It is translated as CASSQDVGTPTQYF.

V is TRBV5-4 and J is TRBJ2-7; D not certain. The CDR3 loop spans 15 amino acids. V was trimmed by 4 bases and J by 4 bases, leaving 18 bases between them. Germline V CDR1 and CDR2: SGHNT, YYREEE (reference sequence). CDR3 in DNA: TGTGCCAGCAGCCCCCCTTCCGGTAACCTATACGAGCAGTACTTC. Amino acids: CASSPPSGNLYEQYF.

The chain combines TRBV12-5 with TRBJ2-2, with D maybe TRBD2 (5 bases). Trimming pared 3 bases from V and 0 bases from J, leaving 14 bases between. The CDR3 has 17 residues. Germline CDR1 LGHNT, CDR2 FRNRAP. CDR3 sequence (DNA): TGTGCTAGTGGTTTCCCCCCCGGGAAAGCGAACACCGGGGAGCTGTTTTTT. Translating gives CASGFPPGKANTGELFF.

V gene TRBV18 combines with J gene TRBJ2-1, with D perhaps matching TRBD2 (6 bases). Germline V gives CDR1 KGHSH, CDR2 LQKENI. The CDR3 covers 17 residues. V dropped 6 bases and J dropped 2 bases, with 20 bases sitting between them. CDR3 sequence: CASSARTVLATYNEQFF. As DNA, the CDR3 is TGTGCCAGCTCCGCCCGGACTGTACTAGCCACCTACAATGAGCAGTTCTTC.

V usage is TRBV4-3 and J usage is TRBJ2-3, with unresolved D. Per germline, CDR1 LGHNA and CDR2 YSLEER. Trimming pared 0 bases from V and 3 bases from J, leaving 10 bases between. The CDR3 runs 15 residues. CDR3 residues: CASSQDWKTTDTQYF. The CDR3 nucleotides are TGCGCCAGCAGCCAAGATTGGAAAACAACAGATACGCAGTATTTT.

Comment on this clone: An end of the junction differs from the germline gene, which may be a read error. This sample also contains other DNA sequences that code for the same CDR3. This chain joins TRBV19 and TRBJ1-1; no reliable D call. Germline CDR1 reads LNHDA; CDR2 reads SQIVND (reference sequence). This CDR3 region has 12 residues. CDR3 in amino acids: CASSILNTEAFF. The CDR3, as DNA: TGTGCCAGTAGTATCCTGAATACTGAAGCTTTCTTT.

The V gene is TRBV19, the J gene TRBJ2-7; D gene ambiguous. Germline V gene data show CDR1 as LNHDA and CDR2 as SQIVND (reference sequence). This CDR3 has 11 residues. V was trimmed by 1 base and J by 6 bases, leaving 4 bases between them. CDR3 sequence reads: CASSIGSEQYF. DNA for the CDR3: TGTGCCAGTAGTATAGGAAGCGAGCAGTACTTC.

The chain links TRBV6-5 to TRBJ2-7, with 7 bases that match TRBD1. Germline CDR1 reads MNHEY; CDR2 reads SVGAGI. Trimming removed 4 bases from V and 0 bases from J; junction bases left unmatched: 6. This CDR3 region has 15 residues. The CDR3 nucleotides are TGTGCCAGCAGTTTCGACAGGGAGAGCTCCTACGAGCAGTACTTC. The encoded protein is CASSFDRESSYEQYF.

The gene calls are TRBV11-3 and TRBJ2-1; D is undetermined. Germline V CDR1 and CDR2: SGHNT, YENEEA. The CDR3 contains 15 residues. V was shortened by 6 bases and J by 5 bases, with 17 bases between the two germline ends. The CDR3 protein is CASRLRVGRNNEQFF. The CDR3 DNA follows: TGTGCCAGCAGGCTTCGGGTGGGCCGAAACAATGAGCAGTTCTTC.

The table lists this clone with a count of one. This specimen includes other DNA sequences encoding the same CDR3. The chain carries TRBV5-1 and TRBJ2-7; 7 positions match TRBD1. The V and J ends lost 4 bases and 2 bases, in that order; junction bases with no gene match: 3. CDR3 size: 13 residues. Germline V CDR1 and CDR2: SGHRS, YFSETQ. The CDR3, as DNA: TGCGCCAGCAGCCTCCAGGGGGCCTACGAGCAGTACTTC. Translation: CASSLQGAYEQYF.

As regards this clone: The sample contains more than one DNA sequence encoding this CDR3. This chain uses TRBV18 with TRBJ2-7; 8 bases line up with TRBD2. The CDR3 has 13 amino acids. J lost 3 bases, V lost 3 bases, and 1 base had no gene match. Germline CDR1 and CDR2: KGHSH and LQKENI. CDR3 sequence: CASSPGTSYEQYF. The CDR3 DNA is TGTGCCAGCTCACCGGGGACTAGCTACGAGCAGTACTTC.

The rearrangement joins TRBV28 to TRBJ2-7, with D unclear. Trimming removed 7 bases at V and 2 bases at J, with 9 bases between. The CDR3 is 12 amino acids. The germline CDR1 and CDR2 sequences are MDHEN and SYDVKM. DNA of the CDR3: TGTGCCAGCATCGGTACCCCCTACGAGCAGTACTTC. Amino acid sequence: CASIGTPYEQYF.

In its sample, this clone was seen once. The rearrangement uses TRBV11-1 and TRBJ2-7, with D possibly being TRBD1 (6 bases). The V end was cut by 1 base, the J end by 2 bases, with 21 bases between. CDR1 is SGHAT, CDR2 FQDESV, per germline (reference sequence). The length of the CDR3 is 18 residues. The CDR3: CASSLEIPLGDTTYEQYF. The CDR3 DNA is TGTGCCAGCAGCTTAGAGATCCCCCTTGGGGACACAACCTACGAGCAGTACTTC.

This rearrangement joins TRBV27 to TRBJ1-4, with 10 bases identical to TRBD1. This CDR3 has 15 residues. The germline CDR1 and CDR2 sequences are MNHEY and SMNVEV (reference sequence). V was pared by 2 bases and J by 5 bases, with 2 bases of the junction left unmatched. CDR3 in amino acids: CASSLGGQGNEKLFF. The CDR3 nucleotides read TGTGCCAGCAGTTTAGGGGGACAGGGGAATGAAAAACTGTTTTTT.